The 26 T cell receptor beta chains listed next were all sequenced from one sample in a study of blood T cell repertoires in COVID-19. Sequencing used immunoSEQ multiplex PCR; TCRdb keeps in-frame clones, though not all of them. The table lists just under 90,000 clones, around nine tenths of them singletons. Input material: peripheral blood. The source of these receptors is a woman over 75 with acute or convalescent COVID-19.

This rearrangement joins TRBV5-4 to TRBJ2-1; possibly TRBD2 for D (5 bases). CDR3 length: 16 residues. Trimming shortened V by 3 bases and J by 6 bases, and 19 bases separated the two germline ends. Germline CDR1 is SGHNT and CDR2 is YYREEE (reference sequence). CDR3 protein: CASSYHVVGGVNEQFF. The CDR3 DNA reads as TGTGCCAGCAGCTACCATGTTGTAGGAGGTGTCAATGAGCAGTTCTTC.

V gene TRBV7-6 combines with J gene TRBJ1-4; D remains unclear. CDR3 length: 15 amino acids. Trimming removed 2 bases at V and 8 bases at J, with 15 bases between. The germline V gene encodes CDR1 SGHVS and CDR2 FNYEAQ. The CDR3 nucleotides read TGTGCCAGCAGCTTAACCCGGGGTATAGGAGAAAAACTGTTTTTT. This encodes CASSLTRGIGEKLFF.

The chain has TRBV20-1 and TRBJ2-7; a weak D match, TRBD2 (5 bases). The CDR3 spans 10 residues. Looked up from germline, CDR1 is DFQATT and CDR2 is SNEGSKA (reference sequence). Trimming removed 3 bases at V and 5 bases at J, with 5 bases between. The CDR3 nucleotides are TGCAGTGCTAGGGAGGACGAGCAGTACTTC. This codes for CSAREDEQYF.

The rearrangement uses TRBV27 and TRBJ1-6; D is unresolved. CDR3 length: 17 amino acids. V was trimmed by 3 bases and J by 3 bases, leaving 15 bases between them. The germline V gene has CDR1 MNHEY and CDR2 SMNVEV (reference sequence). CDR3 sequence (DNA): TGTGCCAGCAGTTTGCGACGGGGAAATATCTATAATTCACCCCTCCACTTT. Translating it yields CASSLRRGNIYNSPLHF.

V is TRBV7-2 and J is TRBJ2-5; D possibly corresponds to TRBD2 (5 bases). The V gene's germline CDR1 is SGHTA and CDR2 FQGNSA. V lost 3 bases and J lost 2, with 10 bases in between. This CDR3 contains 14 residues. This CDR3 is CASSFHTGQETQYF. DNA of the CDR3: TGTGCCAGCAGCTTTCATACGGGACAAGAGACCCAGTACTTC.

V and J are TRBV7-9 and TRBJ2-7; 8 nucleotides agree with TRBD1. This CDR3 contains 14 residues. The V gene end was trimmed by 4 bases and the J gene end by 0 bases; junction bases not matched to a gene: 2. Germline V lookup: CDR1 SEHNR, CDR2 FQNEAQ (reference sequence). The CDR3 coding sequence is TGTGCCAGCAGCTGGACAGGGAGCTCCTACGAGCAGTACTTC. Translating it yields CASSWTGSSYEQYF. The whole variable domain, remainder taken from reference TRBV7-9 and TRBJ2-7, is DTGVSQNPRHKITKRGQNVTFRCDPISEHNRLYWYRQTLGQGPEFLTYFQNEAQLEKSRLLSDRFSAERPKGSFSTLEIQRTEQGDSAMYLCASSWTGSSYEQYFGPGTRLTVT.

This chain joins TRBV30 and TRBJ2-7; 9 bases align to TRBD1. The junction had 9 bases not matched to a gene; V was cut back by 2 bases and J by 4 bases. The V gene's germline CDR1 is GTSNPN and CDR2 SVGIG (reference sequence). The CDR3 is made up of 15 amino acids. In DNA form, the CDR3 reads TGTGCCTGGAGTCTCCATCCGGGACAGGGATACGAGCAGTACTTC. This translates into CAWSLHPGQGYEQYF.

The rearrangement links TRBV6-5 to TRBJ2-1, with TRBD1 identical over 9 bases. Germline CDR1 MNHEY, CDR2 SVGAGI. The CDR3 totals 15 residues. Trimming cost V 3 bases and J 8 bases; bases outside gene matches: 8. Written as DNA, the CDR3 is TGTGCCAGCAGTTATGGGACAGGGATATTTTATGAGCAGTTCTTC. This gives the protein CASSYGTGIFYEQFF.

The genes are TRBV19 and TRBJ2-1; TRBD2 matches 8 bases. There are 16 residues in the CDR3. Germline CDR1 is LNHDA and CDR2 is SQIVND (reference sequence). The V gene end was trimmed by 5 bases and the J gene end by 5 bases; junction bases not matched to a gene: 11. The CDR3 is CASSLRGGTGDNEQFF. CDR3 DNA sequence: TGTGCCAGTAGTTTACGCGGGGGGACGGGAGACAATGAGCAGTTCTTC.

The rearrangement uses TRBV12-3 or TRBV12-4 and TRBJ2-7, with 7 bases that match TRBD2. The CDR3 sequence is 12 residues long. After removal of 2 bases from V and 5 bases from J, the junction contained 0 bases not matched to a gene. CDR3 in amino acids: CASSLRGDEQYF. The CDR3 region has the DNA TGTGCCAGCAGTTTACGGGGGGACGAGCAGTACTTC.

The V call is TRBV5-4, the J call TRBJ1-2, with 7 bases fitting TRBD1. With 4 bases clipped from V and 0 bases from J, the junction kept 15 bases outside the gene matches. The CDR3 runs 18 residues. The V gene's germline CDR1 is SGHNT and CDR2 YYREEE (reference sequence). CDR3 bases: TGTGCCAGCAGCCCCTGGGACAGAATCTTAGACCCTAACTATGGCTACACCTTC. It translates to CASSPWDRILDPNYGYTF.

The rearrangement joins TRBV2 to TRBJ2-1; TRBD1 matches 7 bases. The CDR3 runs to 17 residues. Germline CDR1 and CDR2: SNHLY and FYNNEI. Trimming took 6 bases from V and 0 from J; bases not matched to a gene: 11. This chain's CDR3 is CASRRGQGLSSYNEQFF. The CDR3, as DNA: TGTGCCAGCAGGAGGGGGCAGGGGTTGAGCTCCTACAATGAGCAGTTCTTC.

V is TRBV28 and J is TRBJ1-1; 9 bases align to TRBD1. CDR1 is MDHEN and CDR2 is SYDVKM in the germline V gene. The V segment lost 6 bases and the J segment 4 bases; nucleotides outside the gene matches: 6. The CDR3 runs to 14 residues. The CDR3 region has the DNA TGTGCCAGCAGCAGGGACAGGGTGGTCACTGAAGCTTTCTTT. Its translation is CASSRDRVVTEAFF.

The chain employs TRBV2 and TRBJ2-7; 7 bases line up with TRBD2. Germline V gene lookup returns CDR1 SNHLY and CDR2 FYNNEI. The CDR3 runs to 13 residues. V was clipped by 8 bases and J by 5 bases; unmatched bases: 9. The CDR3 DNA follows: TGTGCCAGCTTAAGCGGGACTTCGGACGAGCAGTACTTC. It is translated as CASLSGTSDEQYF.

The chain links TRBV2 to TRBJ2-1; D possibly corresponds to TRBD1 (5 bases). This CDR3 comprises 13 residues. Germline values: CDR1 SNHLY, CDR2 FYNNEI. The V end lost 7 bases, the J end lost 11 bases, and 18 bases lay between the germline ends. The CDR3 protein is CASTPTGTGKQFF. For the CDR3, the DNA is TGTGCCAGCACCCCCACGGGCACAGGCAAGCAGTTCTTC. Full variable domain (remainder filled in from reference TRBV2 and TRBJ2-1): EPEVTQTPSHQVTQMGQEVILRCVPISNHLYFYWYRQILGQKVEFLVSFYNNEISEKSEIFDDQFSVERPDGSNFTLKIRSTKLEDSAMYFCASTPTGTGKQFFGPGTRLTVL.

The chain couples TRBV27 to TRBJ2-7; tentative D call: TRBD1 (5 bases). Trimming cost V 1 base and J 0 bases, with 7 bases left between them. Germline values: CDR1 MNHEY, CDR2 SMNVEV (reference sequence). CDR3 length equals 14 residues. In nucleotides, the CDR3 is TGTGCCAGCAGTTTATTCGACAGCTCCTACGAGCAGTACTTC. It encodes CASSLFDSSYEQYF.

The table lists this clone with a count of one. The CDR3 reads CASSRPGLAPTEKLFF. As DNA, the CDR3 is TGCGCCAGCAGCCGCCCGGGATTGGCACCCACTGAAAAACTGTTTTTT. This chain connects TRBV4-1 to TRBJ1-4; D not resolved. V dropped 4 bases and J dropped 7 bases, with 19 bases sitting between them. Germline V gene data show CDR1 as MGHRA and CDR2 as YSYEKL. The CDR3 length is 16 residues.

The chain couples TRBV5-4 to TRBJ2-1; 11 bases align to TRBD2. Germline trimming cut 2 bases from V and 9 bases from J; bases unmatched to any gene: 7. Germline V lookup: CDR1 SGHNT, CDR2 YYREEE (reference sequence). This CDR3 is built from 15 residues. For the CDR3, the DNA is TGTGCCAGCAGCTTTAGCGGGGGGGCCGTCGGTGAGCAGTTCTTC. This encodes CASSFSGGAVGEQFF.

The CDR3 is CASSTGVGREETQYF. CDR3 DNA: TGTGCCAGCAGCACGGGAGTCGGCAGAGAAGAGACCCAGTACTTC. The chain employs TRBV7-6 and TRBJ2-5, with a possible D match to TRBD2 (6 bases). Per the germline V gene, CDR1 is SGHVS and CDR2 is FNYEAQ. V was trimmed by 5 bases and J by 3 bases, leaving 16 bases between them. This CDR3 has 15 amino acids.

The count of this clone is one. This rearrangement joins TRBV21-1 to TRBJ2-1; TRBD1 is taken as the D call from the table, unchecked against the DNA. TRBV21-1 is annotated as a pseudogene. This CDR3 has 14 amino acids. CDR3 sequence reads: CASSTGRGVNEQFF. CDR3 DNA: TGTGCCAGCAGCACGGGCAGGGGAGTAAATGAGCAGTTCTTC.

The gene calls are TRBV4-3 and TRBJ2-7; TRBD1 might be the D (5 bases). V lost 2 bases and J lost 2, with 10 bases in between. Germline assignment: CDR1 LGHNA and CDR2 YSLEER. The CDR3 is 14 amino acids. The CDR3 coding sequence is TGCGCCAGCAGCCAATCGACAGTTACCTACGAGCAGTACTTC. It translates to CASSQSTVTYEQYF.

CDR3 amino acids: CASSPDHQTGNYGYTF. The DNA for the CDR3 is TGTGCCAGCAGCCCCGATCACCAAACAGGGAACTATGGCTACACCTTC. The J gene is TRBJ1-2, the V gene TRBV4-2, with D perhaps TRBD1 (6 bases). Germline-derived CDR1 and CDR2 are LGHNA and YNFKEQ. The CDR3 has 16 amino acids. The V end lost 4 bases, the J end lost 2 bases, and 17 bases lay between the germline ends.

The rearrangement joins TRBV11-1 to TRBJ1-6, with 8 positions matching TRBD1. This CDR3 contains 16 residues. Germline assignment: CDR1 SGHAT and CDR2 FQDESV (reference sequence). V was clipped by 5 bases and J by 8 bases; unmatched bases: 11. This CDR3 is CASSPGGQGEHSPLHF. In nucleotides, the CDR3 is TGTGCCAGCAGCCCAGGAGGACAGGGCGAGCATTCACCCCTCCACTTT.

V and J are TRBV28 and TRBJ1-2; D ambiguous. Between the trimmed V and J ends, which lost 2 bases and 8 bases, there was a span of 6 bases. Germline V gene lookup returns CDR1 MDHEN and CDR2 SYDVKM. The length of the CDR3 is 11 residues. In DNA, the CDR3 is TGTGCCAGCAGTTTAGCGGGCGGCTACACCTTC. Protein: CASSLAGGYTF.

The chain is built from TRBV10-3 and TRBJ1-1; 7 bases fit TRBD1. The trim removed 2 bases at V and 11 bases at J, leaving 8 bases unmatched. There are 13 residues in the CDR3. Per the germline V gene, CDR1 is ENHRY and CDR2 is SYGVKD. The CDR3 DNA follows: TGTGCCATCAGTGAGGGAGGAGGGGGCCTCGCTTTCTTT. Translating it yields CAISEGGGGLAFF.

The rearrangement joins TRBV9 to TRBJ2-7; TRBD1 agrees at 7 bases. The V gene's germline CDR1 is SGDLS and CDR2 YYNGEE. There are 13 residues in the CDR3. The ends lost 3 bases at V and 3 bases at J; junction bases unmatched: 3. The CDR3: CASSGGGHYEQYF. CDR3 coding DNA: TGTGCCAGCAGCGGAGGGGGCCACTACGAGCAGTACTTC. The variable domain in full, completed from reference TRBV9 and TRBJ2-7, reads DSGVTQTPKHLITATGQRVTLRCSPRSGDLSVYWYQQSLDQGLQFLIQYYNGEERAKGNILERFSAQQFPDLHSELNLSSLELGDSALYFCASSGGGHYEQYFGPGTRLTVT.